These 9 T cell receptor beta chains share one sample of origin, sequenced in a study of cytomegalovirus exposure and HLA in healthy donors. In the PCR, 60 Vbeta and 13 Jbeta primers were used. Generated by immunoSEQ multiplex PCR, the TCRdb table keeps only in-frame clones and is missing some. The sample lists about 130,000 clones, about two thirds seen once, with about 2% in the top ten. Material for sequencing was PBMCs. The receptors were gathered from a woman aged 60 to 75 in good health and CMV-seropositive.

V is TRBV7-8 and J is TRBJ2-7; D may be TRBD1 (6 bases). Germline loops: CDR1 SGHVS, CDR2 FQNEAQ. V was pared by 2 bases and J by 0 bases, with 14 bases between. CDR3 length: 16 amino acids. The CDR3, as DNA: TGTGCCAGCAGCTTATATCCCCCAGGGGACTCCTACGAGCAGTACTTC. The encoded protein is CASSLYPPGDSYEQYF.

The genes are TRBV5-4 and TRBJ2-5, with D tentatively TRBD2 (7 bases). Per the germline V gene, CDR1 is SGHNT and CDR2 is YYREEE (reference sequence). V was trimmed by 4 bases and J by 5 bases, leaving 15 bases between them. This CDR3 contains 14 residues. The CDR3 DNA reads TGTGCCAGCAGCCCAAGGGGGGGAGGGGAGACCCAGTACTTC. Its translation: CASSPRGGGETQYF.

The chain couples TRBV27 to TRBJ2-3; 8 bases match TRBD2. V shed 5 bases and J 2 bases; nucleotides not matched to a gene: 15. The CDR3 extends over 18 amino acids. Germline V gene sequence: CDR1 MNHEY, CDR2 SMNVEV (reference sequence). The CDR3 nucleotides are TGTGCCAGCAGTGCAGAATCTGGGCTAGCGGGCCTCACAGATACGCAGTATTTT. The encoded protein is CASSAESGLAGLTDTQYF.

This chain connects TRBV28 to TRBJ1-1; D possibly corresponds to TRBD1 (5 bases). Germline assignment: CDR1 MDHEN and CDR2 SYDVKM. The CDR3 extends over 15 amino acids. The V and J ends lost 3 bases and 0 bases respectively, with 11 bases between them. The CDR3 is CASSFVAGLNTEAFF. The CDR3 DNA reads TGTGCCAGCAGTTTTGTGGCAGGGTTGAACACTGAAGCTTTCTTT.

This clone was counted a few times. The J gene is TRBJ1-1, the V gene TRBV18; D may be TRBD1 (5 bases). Germline V gene data show CDR1 as KGHSH and CDR2 as LQKENI. The CDR3 has 14 residues. Trimming took off 4 bases at V and 1 base at J, with 10 bases between the two ends. CDR3 loop: CASSLRARNTEAFF. The CDR3 bases are TGTGCCAGCTCACTCAGGGCTAGGAACACTGAAGCTTTCTTT.

The rearrangement uses TRBV2 and TRBJ1-2; D perhaps matches TRBD1 (5 bases). Trimming removed 6 bases at V and 2 bases at J, with 16 bases between. Germline CDR1 is SNHLY and CDR2 is FYNNEI. The CDR3 has 15 amino acids. CDR3 protein: CASSASVAGNYGYTF. DNA for the CDR3: TGTGCCAGCAGCGCCTCCGTAGCAGGGAACTATGGCTACACCTTC.

The V gene is TRBV2, the J gene TRBJ2-2, with TRBD2 identical over 8 bases. Germline loops: CDR1 SNHLY, CDR2 FYNNEI. The ends lost 3 bases at V and 8 bases at J; junction bases unmatched: 2. There are 13 residues in the CDR3. CDR3 sequence: CASSDGLAGELFF. The CDR3 DNA reads as TGTGCCAGCAGTGATGGACTAGCAGGGGAGCTGTTTTTT. The full variable domain, in which reference TRBV2 and TRBJ2-2 provide the parts outside the CDR3, is EPEVTQTPSHQVTQMGQEVILRCVPISNHLYFYWYRQILGQKVEFLVSFYNNEISEKSEIFDDQFSVERPDGSNFTLKIRSTKLEDSAMYFCASSDGLAGELFFGEGSRLTVL.

This clone was found a few times. The gene calls are TRBV28 and TRBJ1-1, with TRBD1 matching over 7 bases. V lost 7 bases to trimming and J lost 4 bases; unmatched junction nucleotides: 9. This CDR3 comprises 14 residues. Germline V lookup: CDR1 MDHEN, CDR2 SYDVKM. The CDR3 here is CASKSGGSSTEAFF. The DNA of the CDR3 is TGTGCCAGCAAATCAGGGGGGAGTAGCACTGAAGCTTTCTTT.

This clone appeared a single time. This chain joins TRBV18 and TRBJ2-7; tentatively, D is TRBD1 (6 bases). Per germline, CDR1 KGHSH and CDR2 LQKENI. The V end was cut by 6 bases, the J end by 0 bases, with 15 bases between. CDR3 length: 15 residues. The CDR3 DNA sequence: TGTGCCAGCTCGCTAGACAGGTTAAGCTCCTACGAGCAGTACTTC. Amino acids: CASSLDRLSSYEQYF.